A single sample is the source of the 8 T cell receptor beta chains below, sequenced in a study of blood T cells in healthy people across ages. The authors ran a second PCR of roughly 7 to 11 cycles using a sample-barcoded 5' primer and a J-beta primer mix. TCRdb independently ran MiXCR on the 5' RACE reads; one entry per CDR3 protein. The data contain about 1.6 million distinct CDR3 sequences, about 32% of them seen just once; the ten biggest clones take up 11%. Input material: blood. All receptors derive from a woman aged 25 to 45 in good health.

The genes are TRBV28 and TRBJ1-1, with a tentative D call TRBD1 (6 bases). V dropped 11 bases and J dropped 1 base, with 11 bases sitting between them. The CDR3 has 12 residues. Germline V gene lookup returns CDR1 MDHEN and CDR2 SYDVKM. The CDR3 sequence: CAVEGGNTEAFF. The CDR3 DNA is TGTGCCGTAGAGGGGGGGAACACTGAAGCTTTCTTT.

Concerning this clonotype: An end of the junction does not agree with germline; a read error may underlie this. The chain joins TRBV11-2 to TRBJ2-1, with D tentatively TRBD1 (6 bases). The germline V gene has CDR1 SGHAT and CDR2 FQNNGV. This CDR3 is built from 15 residues. The CDR3 DNA sequence: TGTGCCAGCAGCTTAGAAGGACAGTGGTGGAATGAGCAGCTCTTC. This gives the protein CASSLEGQWWNEQLF. The entire variable domain, with the rest obtained from reference TRBV11-2 and TRBJ2-1, is as follows: EAGVAQSPRYKIIEKRQSVAFWCNPISGHATLYWYQQILGQGPKLLIQFQNNGVVDDSQLPKDRFSAERLKGVDSTLKIQPAKLEDSAVYLCASSLEGQWWNEQLFGPGTRLTVL.

The gene calls are TRBV6-6 and TRBJ1-4, with no clear D. The CDR3 contains 15 residues. CDR1 is MNHNY and CDR2 is SVGAGI in the germline V gene (reference sequence). V was trimmed by 2 bases and J by 6 bases, leaving 13 bases between them. The CDR3 bases are TGTGCCAGCAGTTACATGAATTACGGTGATGAAAAACTGTTTTTT. Protein: CASSYMNYGDEKLFF.

As for this clonotype: Relative to the germline gene, one junction end is altered; a read error may explain this. The genes are TRBV28 and TRBJ2-7; D gene ambiguous. The V gene's germline CDR1 is MDHEN and CDR2 SYDVKM. The CDR3 is made up of 16 amino acids. The CDR3 region has the DNA TGTGCCAGCAGTTTGGCGCCAGGAGTGAGCTCCCACGAGCAGTACTTC. It translates to CASSLAPGVSSHEQYF. The entire variable domain, with the rest obtained from reference TRBV28 and TRBJ2-7, is as follows: DVKVTQSSRYLVKRTGEKVFLECVQDMDHENMFWYRQDPGLGLRLIYFSYDVKMKEKGDIPEGYSVSREKKERFSLILESASTNQTSMYLCASSLAPGVSSHEQYFGPGTRLTVT.

The chain couples TRBV7-9 to TRBJ2-2; D remains ambiguous. CDR3 length equals 16 residues. Germline assignment: CDR1 SEHNR and CDR2 FQNEAQ (reference sequence). Trimming took off 5 bases at V and 2 bases at J, with 15 bases between the two ends. The CDR3 nucleotides are TGTGCCAGCAGCGGGTCCCCGACGAGTAACACCGGGGAGCTGTTTTTT. Its protein product is CASSGSPTSNTGELFF.

This clonotype was seen a handful of times. The V call is TRBV4-2, the J call TRBJ2-2; 8 nucleotides align to TRBD2. CDR1 and CDR2 (germline): LGHNA, YNFKEQ. The CDR3 consists of 19 residues. The J segment lost 4 bases and the V segment lost 1 base, leaving 14 bases of the junction unmatched. The chain's CDR3 is CASSQGLRGLGRSTGELFF. In nucleotides, the CDR3 is TGTGCCAGCAGCCAAGGACTCCGGGGACTAGGTAGGAGCACCGGGGAGCTGTTTTTT.

This chain connects TRBV29-1 to TRBJ2-3; weak D call: TRBD2 (6 bases). The CDR3 covers 15 residues. Germline CDR1 SQVTM, CDR2 ANQGSEA. The germline V and J ends were trimmed by 0 bases and 5 bases, with 15 bases remaining between them. Here the CDR3 reads CSVEDWIAGGDTQYF. The CDR3 DNA sequence: TGCAGCGTTGAAGATTGGATCGCCGGGGGAGATACGCAGTATTTT.

The table lists this clonotype with a few counts. V and J are TRBV15 and TRBJ1-2; D remains unclear. Deletions cut 0 bases from V and 8 bases from J, with 13 bases between. Germline loops: CDR1 LNHNV, CDR2 YYDKDF (reference sequence). The CDR3 sequence is 14 residues long. The CDR3 bases are TGTGCCACCAGCAGAGATGCGGGAGTGGGAGGCTACACCTTC. Protein sequence: CATSRDAGVGGYTF.